This is a list of T cell receptor beta chains from one sample in a study of OX40 agonist ivuxolimab in advanced cancers. Method: immunoSEQ multiplex PCR; TCRdb's copy keeps in-frame clones and lacks some. Counted here are 70,000 to 95,000 clones, about 92% occurring once; the ten biggest clones make up 0.4% to 0.55%. The sequencing here drew on CD4+ or CD8+ T cells sorted from blood, taken in a trial of the OX40 agonist ivuxolimab. These receptors were collected from an adult with an advanced solid tumor such as melanoma, head and neck, liver or kidney cancer. CDR3s include the opening cysteine and the closing phenylalanine or tryptophan. A D gene is named only where the DNA matches it firmly. Where a row states a size, it is once, few, many or the class of an expanded clone; other rows omit it.

TRBV19	TRBJ1-4	.	.	TGTGCCAGTAGTAGGTTGACTGCCGCGGATGAAAAACTGTTTTTT	CASSRLTAADEKLFF
TRBV10-3	TRBJ1-2	.	once	TGTGCCATCAGCCTCACAGGACCAATCCCCTATGGCTACACCTTC	CAISLTGPIPYGYTF
TRBV6-1	TRBJ1-2	.	.	TGTGCCAGCAGGGATGGACAGACCTATGGCTACACCTTC	CASRDGQTYGYTF
TRBV19	TRBJ1-2	.	.	TGTGCCAGTAGTATAGGGACGGAGAACTATGGCTACACCTTC	CASSIGTENYGYTF
TRBV5-6	TRBJ2-1	.	.	TGTGCCAGTTCCTACGGGACTCCTTTCAATGAGCAGTTCTTC	CASSYGTPFNEQFF
TRBV12-5	TRBJ2-5	.	.	TGTGCTAGTGGTTTAAACTCGGGGAGGGAGACCCAGTACTTC	CASGLNSGRETQYF
TRBV11-1	TRBJ2-7	.	.	TGTGCCAGCAGACGCCGGAGCTACGAGCAGTACTTC	CASRRRSYEQYF
TRBV5-4	TRBJ1-6	.	.	TGTGCCAGCAGCCCCGGTGGAGGGATTAATTCACCCCTCCACTTT	CASSPGGGINSPLHF
TRBV9	TRBJ2-5	.	.	TGTGCCAGCAGCGCCCATTCGGGGGGCGAGTCGGAGACCCAGTACTTC	CASSAHSGGESETQYF
TRBV7-2	TRBJ2-7	TRBD2	.	TGTGCCAGCAGCCTTAGCGGGGGACTTGCCTACGAGCAGTACTTC	CASSLSGGLAYEQYF
TRBV12-5	TRBJ2-7	TRBD2	.	TGTGCTAGTGGTCCGGGACTAGCGGGGGGCGAGCAGTACTTC	CASGPGLAGGEQYF
TRBV6-5	TRBJ1-5	.	.	TGTGCCAGCAGTTATGGAGGGGAGGGGCAGCCCCAGCATTTT	CASSYGGEGQPQHF
TRBV30	TRBJ1-2	.	.	TGTGCCTGGAGTGTACTCTACAGGGTCGCTGGCTACACCTTC	CAWSVLYRVAGYTF
TRBV27	TRBJ2-1	TRBD2	.	TGTGCCAGCAGTTTAGTTTTCGGGACTAGTAGGTTCTTC	CASSLVFGTSRFF
TRBV7-3	TRBJ2-5	TRBD2	once	TGTGCCAGCAGCGCAAGCGGGGCGCAAGAGACCCAGTACTTC	CASSASGAQETQYF